This T cell receptor beta chain was sequenced in a study of cytomegalovirus exposure and HLA in healthy donors. Study information: Early on, a data release was issued that held tens of millions of unique TCRs from HLA-typed donors. Study findings and constraints: There were under 200 TCR beta chains listed as cytomegalovirus-associated.

In the PCR, 60 Vbeta and 13 Jbeta primers were used. Repertoires were generated with immunoSEQ multiplex PCR, while TCRdb's copy carries only in-frame clones and drops some. Here the sample spans 200,000 to 300,000 clones, about 85% being singletons. A remark on this clone: The antigen is unknown.

The germline V gene has CDR1 SNHLY and CDR2 FYNNEI. The CDR3 contains 12 residues. V gave up 7 bases and J gave up 2 bases, with 8 bases separating them. The sequence was obtained from a girl under 10 years old in good health and CMV-seronegative. The chain uses TRBV2 and TRBJ2-5; D is undetermined. The sample was PBMCs. CDR3 bases: TGTGCCAGCATCATCGGGCAAGAGACCCAGTACTTC. Protein: CASIIGQETQYF.